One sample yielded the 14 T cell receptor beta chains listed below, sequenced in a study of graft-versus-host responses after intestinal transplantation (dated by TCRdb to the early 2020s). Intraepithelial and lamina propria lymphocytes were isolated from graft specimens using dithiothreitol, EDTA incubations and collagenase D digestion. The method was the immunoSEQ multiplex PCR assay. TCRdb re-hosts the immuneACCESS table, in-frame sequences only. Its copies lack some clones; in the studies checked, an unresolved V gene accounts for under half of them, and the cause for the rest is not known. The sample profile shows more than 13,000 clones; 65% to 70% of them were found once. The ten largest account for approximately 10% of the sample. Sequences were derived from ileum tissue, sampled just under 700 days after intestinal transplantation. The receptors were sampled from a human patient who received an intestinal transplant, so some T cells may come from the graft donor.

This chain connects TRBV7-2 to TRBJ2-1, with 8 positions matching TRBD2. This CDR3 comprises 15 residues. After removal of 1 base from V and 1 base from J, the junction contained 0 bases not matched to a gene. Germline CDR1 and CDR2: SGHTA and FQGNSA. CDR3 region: CASSLERGSYNEQFF. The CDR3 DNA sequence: TGTGCCAGCAGCTTAGAGCGGGGGTCCTACAATGAGCAGTTCTTC.

In DNA form, the CDR3 reads TGTGCCAGTAGTTTCTGGACTAGCGGGGGGGCAGATACGCAGTATTTT. Encoded protein: CASSFWTSGGADTQYF. This chain connects TRBV19 to TRBJ2-3; 15 bases align to TRBD2. V dropped 5 bases and J dropped 4; count of bases not matched to a gene: 4. Germline V gene lookup returns CDR1 LNHDA and CDR2 SQIVND (reference sequence). The CDR3 sequence is 16 residues long.

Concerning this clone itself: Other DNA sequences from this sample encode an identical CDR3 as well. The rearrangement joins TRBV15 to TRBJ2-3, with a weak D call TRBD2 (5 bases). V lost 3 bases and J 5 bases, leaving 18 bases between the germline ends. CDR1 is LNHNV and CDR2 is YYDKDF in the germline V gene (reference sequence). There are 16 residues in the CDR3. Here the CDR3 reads CATSRDRATGEDTQYF. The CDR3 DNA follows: TGTGCCACCAGCAGGGACCGGGCTACCGGGGAAGATACGCAGTATTTT.

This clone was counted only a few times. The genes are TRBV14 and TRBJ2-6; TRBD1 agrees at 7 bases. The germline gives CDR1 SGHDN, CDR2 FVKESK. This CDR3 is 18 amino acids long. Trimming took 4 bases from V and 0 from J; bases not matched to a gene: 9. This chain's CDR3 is CASSRRPGQTSGANVLTF. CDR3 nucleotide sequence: TGTGCCAGCAGCCGCCGACCGGGACAGACCTCTGGGGCCAACGTCCTGACTTTC.

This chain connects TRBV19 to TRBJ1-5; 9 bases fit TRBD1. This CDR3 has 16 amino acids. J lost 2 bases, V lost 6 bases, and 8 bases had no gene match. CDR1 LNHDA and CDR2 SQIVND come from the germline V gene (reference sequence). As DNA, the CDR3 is TGTGCCAGTAGCGCCCGGGACAGGGATGGCAATCAGCCCCAGCATTTT. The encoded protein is CASSARDRDGNQPQHF.

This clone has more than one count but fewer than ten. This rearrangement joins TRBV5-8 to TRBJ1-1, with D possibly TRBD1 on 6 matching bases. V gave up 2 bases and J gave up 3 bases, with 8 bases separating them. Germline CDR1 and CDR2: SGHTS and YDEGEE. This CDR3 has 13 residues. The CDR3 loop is CASSLSGDTEAFF. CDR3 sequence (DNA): TGTGCCAGCAGCTTATCAGGGGACACTGAAGCTTTCTTT.

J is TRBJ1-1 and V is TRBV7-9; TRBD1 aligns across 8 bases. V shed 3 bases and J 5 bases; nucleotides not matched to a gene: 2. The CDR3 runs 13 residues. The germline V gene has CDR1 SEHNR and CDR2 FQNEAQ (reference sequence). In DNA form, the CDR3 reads TGTGCCAGCAGCTTCACAGGGGGGACTGAAGCTTTCTTT. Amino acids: CASSFTGGTEAFF.

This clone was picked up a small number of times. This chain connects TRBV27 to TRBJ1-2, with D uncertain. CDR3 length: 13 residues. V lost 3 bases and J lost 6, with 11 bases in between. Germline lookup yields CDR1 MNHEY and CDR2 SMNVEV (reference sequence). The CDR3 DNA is TGTGCCAGCAGTTTCCGATCGGGTGATGGCTACACCTTC. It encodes CASSFRSGDGYTF.

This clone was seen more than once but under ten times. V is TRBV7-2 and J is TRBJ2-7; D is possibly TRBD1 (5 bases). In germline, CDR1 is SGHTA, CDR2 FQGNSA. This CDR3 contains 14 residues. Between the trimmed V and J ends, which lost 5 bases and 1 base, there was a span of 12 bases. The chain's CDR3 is CASSPRQGSYEQYF. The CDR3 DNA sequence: TGTGCCAGCAGCCCCCGGCAGGGTTCCTACGAGCAGTACTTC.

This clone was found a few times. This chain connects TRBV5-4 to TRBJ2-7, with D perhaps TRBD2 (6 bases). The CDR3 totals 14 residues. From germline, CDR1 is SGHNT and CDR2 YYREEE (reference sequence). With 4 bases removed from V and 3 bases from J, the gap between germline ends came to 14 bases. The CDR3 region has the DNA TGTGCCAGCAGCACTGCCCCGGGGGACTACGAGCAGTACTTC. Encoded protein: CASSTAPGDYEQYF.

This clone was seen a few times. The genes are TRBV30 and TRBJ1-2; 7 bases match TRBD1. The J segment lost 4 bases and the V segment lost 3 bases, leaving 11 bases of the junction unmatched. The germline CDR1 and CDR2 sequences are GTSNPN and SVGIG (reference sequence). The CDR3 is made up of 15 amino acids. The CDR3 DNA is TGTGCCTGGAGGCCCCGGACAGGTCAAGTCTATGGCTACACCTTC. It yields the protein CAWRPRTGQVYGYTF.

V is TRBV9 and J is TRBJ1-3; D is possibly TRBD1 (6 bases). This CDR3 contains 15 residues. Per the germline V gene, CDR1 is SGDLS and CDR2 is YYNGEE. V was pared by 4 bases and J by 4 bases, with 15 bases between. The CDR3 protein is CASSPAGRGGNTIYF. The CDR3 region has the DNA TGTGCCAGCAGCCCGGCCGGCAGGGGAGGAAACACCATATATTTT.

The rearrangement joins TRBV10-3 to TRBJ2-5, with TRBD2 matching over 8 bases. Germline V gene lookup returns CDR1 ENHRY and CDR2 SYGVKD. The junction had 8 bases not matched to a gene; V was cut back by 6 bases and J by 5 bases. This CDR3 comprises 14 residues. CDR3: CAISSGTRIETQYF. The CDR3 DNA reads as TGTGCCATCAGCTCCGGGACTAGGATTGAGACCCAGTACTTC.

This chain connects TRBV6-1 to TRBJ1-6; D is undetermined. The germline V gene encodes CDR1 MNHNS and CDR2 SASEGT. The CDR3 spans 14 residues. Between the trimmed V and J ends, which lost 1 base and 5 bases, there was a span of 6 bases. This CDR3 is CASSEVLDNSPLHF. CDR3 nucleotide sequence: TGTGCCAGCAGTGAAGTCCTCGATAATTCACCCCTCCACTTT.